This T cell receptor beta chain appears in the sequencing data of a study of PD-L1 blockade in urothelial cancer. Study-wide context: Male sex and bladder-origin urothelial cancer characterized about nine tenths of the roughly 29 patients.

TCRdb's table, derived via immunoSEQ multiplex PCR, lists solely in-frame clones and lacks some. Of tens of thousands of clones in the sample, roughly 89% were seen once. Germline CDR1 and CDR2: LGHNA and YNFKEQ. Unmatched junction bases numbered 4, after V lost 4 bases and J lost 1 base. The CDR3 is 16 amino acids. Time point defined: pretreatment peripheral blood. Urothelial carcinoma affected the patients, and it was locally advanced or metastatic. With regard to this clone: Its antigen is not identified.

Study findings and constraints: Durable-benefit cases showed more tumor-associated blood clone expansion at 3 weeks. Lower pretreatment blood TCR clonality, under the median, predicted better survival, researchers reported.

The sequenced sample was PBMCs, obtained around atezolizumab (anti-PD-L1) treatment. This sequence was found in a man in his 60s with urothelial cancer. The J gene is TRBJ2-5, the V gene TRBV4-2; 12 bases line up with TRBD2. In nucleotides, the CDR3 is TGTGCCAGCAGCCTTACTAGCGGGAGGCCCCAAGAGACCCAGTACTTC. This gives the protein CASSLTSGRPQETQYF.